This is a list of T cell receptor beta chains from one sample in a study of T-cell reconstitution after alpha-beta-depleted transplantation in children. TCRdb analysed the PCR reads with MiXCR anew, one entry per CDR3 protein. In the table there are roughly 500,000 distinct CDR3 sequences, roughly an eighth of which are singletons. Sequencing used PBMCs from the stem cell graft donor, obtained from the stem cell graft. The receptors shown here come from a human donor who donated a stem cell graft to a child with combined immunodeficiency. The CDR3 runs from the conserved cysteine through the conserved F or W. Each record gives: D gene, CDR3 length, J gene, clone size, V gene, CDR3 protein, CDR3 DNA. D genes are given only for firm matches. Clone size is not always given. Where it is, it says once, few, many or a class for expanded clones.

- | 14 | TRBJ2-7 | - | TRBV2 | CASNDRGGTYEQYF | TGTGCCAGCAACGACAGGGGAGGGACCTACGAGCAGTACTTC
- | 15 | TRBJ1-1 | - | TRBV6-1 | CASSRPSLRNTEAFF | TGTGCCAGCAGTCGCCCTTCACTTAGGAACACTGAAGCTTTCTTT
TRBD2 | 15 | TRBJ2-1 | - | TRBV7-2 | CASSSRGRAGNEQFF | TGTGCCAGCAGCTCGCGCGGGAGGGCGGGCAATGAGCAGTTCTTC
- | 14 | TRBJ1-5 | - | TRBV24-1 | CATTAVEFNQPQHF | TGTGCCACCACCGCCGTAGAGTTCAATCAGCCCCAGCATTTT
- | 15 | TRBJ2-5 | few | TRBV12-5 | CASGLVLRAQETQYF | TGTGCTAGTGGTTTGGTATTAAGGGCCCAAGAGACCCAGTACTTC
- | 15 | TRBJ1-4 | - | TRBV15 | CATSNFRVNNEKLFF | TGTGCCACCAGCAACTTCCGGGTTAATAATGAAAAACTGTTTTTT
- | 14 | TRBJ1-4 | many | TRBV5-1 | CASSLGGGDEKLFF | TGCGCCAGCAGCTTGGGGGGGGGAGATGAAAAACTGTTTTTT
TRBD1 | 17 | TRBJ2-3 | - | TRBV7-9 | CASSTRQGGISTDTQYF | TGTGCCAGCAGCACACGACAGGGGGGGATTTCCACAGATACGCAGTATTTT
- | 14 | TRBJ2-7 | few | TRBV20-1 | CSARDQDSPYEQYF | TGCAGTGCTAGAGACCAGGACAGCCCCTACGAGCAGTACTTC
- | 16 | TRBJ2-3 | many | TRBV12-3/TRBV12-4 | CASSLGGVLDADTQYF | TGTGCCAGCAGTTTAGGCGGGGTCTTGGACGCAGATACGCAGTATTTT
- | 17 | TRBJ2-3 | - | TRBV4-3 | CASSQEYEAASTDTQYF | TGCGCCAGCAGCCAAGAGTACGAAGCGGCTAGCACAGATACGCAGTATTTT
- | 16 | TRBJ2-7 | few | TRBV5-5 | CASSLEVGGDSYEQYF | TGTGCCAGCAGCTTGGAGGTCGGAGGGGATTCCTACGAGCAGTACTTC
TRBD1 | 12 | TRBJ2-7 | - | TRBV7-2 | CASSFSGTGWHF | TGTGCCAGCAGCTTCTCCGGGACAGGGTGGCACTTC
TRBD1 | 12 | TRBJ2-1 | many | TRBV4-2 | CASSQGQGAQFF | TGTGCCAGCAGCCAAGGACAGGGGGCACAGTTCTTC
TRBD1 | 14 | TRBJ2-1 | - | TRBV10-3 | CATTGTGFGNEQFF | TGTGCCACCACCGGGACAGGGTTTGGCAATGAGCAGTTCTTC
TRBD2 | 16 | TRBJ2-1 | - | TRBV24-1 | CATSDEGLAGGNEQFF | TGTGCCACCAGTGATGAAGGACTAGCGGGAGGAAATGAGCAGTTCTTC
- | 16 | TRBJ2-7 | few | TRBV2 | CASSGAGEQGSYEQYF | TGTGCCAGCAGTGGGGCTGGGGAGCAGGGATCCTACGAGCAGTACTTC
TRBD2 | 19 | TRBJ2-5 | - | TRBV6-1 | CASSEAVPGLAGTQETQYF | TGTGCCAGCAGCGAGGCAGTGCCGGGACTAGCGGGGACCCAAGAGACCCAGTACTTC
TRBD1 | 14 | TRBJ2-7 | - | TRBV7-6 | CASSFGDRVGEQYF | TGTGCCAGCAGCTTCGGGGACAGGGTGGGCGAGCAGTACTTC